These 5 T cell receptor beta chains originate from one sample sequenced in a study of T-cell reconstitution after alpha-beta-depleted transplantation in children. As it was prepared, the TCRbeta library received unique molecular identifiers. Each CDR3 protein is one row after TCRdb ran MiXCR on the PCR reads. The sample has some 520,000 distinct CDR3 sequences, 30% to 35% seen once. Sequenced here: PBMCs from the stem cell graft donor, sampled from the stem cell graft. The receptor source for this set is a human donor who donated a stem cell graft to a child with aplastic anemia.

The chain is built from TRBV5-1 and TRBJ1-1; 7 bases align to TRBD1. V trimming: 4 bases; J trimming: 5 bases; junction bases outside the gene matches: 11. This CDR3 has 15 amino acids. Germline values: CDR1 SGHRS, CDR2 YFSETQ. CDR3 loop: CASSPRTGQGTEAFF. The CDR3, as DNA: TGCGCCAGCAGCCCCAGGACAGGTCAAGGAACTGAAGCTTTCTTT.

This clonotype has a single count. This chain uses TRBV7-2 with TRBJ2-2; D is ambiguous. The germline V gene encodes CDR1 SGHTA and CDR2 FQGNSA. V was pared by 0 bases and J by 6 bases, with 23 bases between. The CDR3 spans 19 residues. The CDR3 sequence: CASSLAPPEGRKGPGELFF. CDR3 DNA: TGTGCCAGCAGCTTAGCCCCTCCTGAAGGCAGGAAGGGCCCCGGGGAGCTGTTTTTT.

CDR3 DNA: TGCAGTGCCTCAAACCCCTCGCGGGGGCCCACTGAAGCTTTCTTT. This translates into CSASNPSRGPTEAFF. This sequence joins TRBV20-1 and TRBJ1-1, with D perhaps matching TRBD1 (6 bases). This CDR3 region has 15 residues. Trimming shortened V by 6 bases and J by 4 bases, and 21 bases separated the two germline ends. The germline CDR1 and CDR2 sequences are DFQATT and SNEGSKA (reference sequence).

The V and J genes are TRBV29-1 and TRBJ1-1; D remains ambiguous. Per germline, CDR1 SQVTM and CDR2 ANQGSEA. This CDR3 has 13 amino acids. V dropped 4 bases and J dropped 3 bases, with 12 bases sitting between them. CDR3 in amino acids: CSVVSQMDTEAFF. For the CDR3, the DNA is TGCAGCGTTGTGTCGCAAATGGACACTGAAGCTTTCTTT.

The rearrangement uses TRBV7-9 and TRBJ2-7; 7 nucleotides align to TRBD1. Germline V lookup: CDR1 SEHNR, CDR2 FQNEAQ (reference sequence). The ends lost 6 bases at V and 2 bases at J; junction bases unmatched: 7. The CDR3 loop spans 14 amino acids. The CDR3 protein is CASRPPDRTYEQYF. The CDR3 coding sequence is TGTGCCAGCAGACCTCCGGACAGGACCTACGAGCAGTACTTC.